This entry concerns a single T cell receptor (beta chain). This sample stems from a study of T cell changes during pregnancy in multiple sclerosis. Assay: immunoSEQ multiplex PCR; the TCRdb copy retains only in-frame clones and omits some. The sample shows over 45,000 clones, 85% to 90% of them seen only once. The CDR3 loop spans 14 amino acids. V dropped 7 bases and J dropped 8; count of bases not matched to a gene: 11. Germline CDR1 LNHDA, CDR2 SQIVND (reference sequence). The TCR was taken from a female donor in good health, enrolled as a control in a pregnancy study. Material: peripheral blood, obtained in the first trimester of pregnancy. The chain combines TRBV19 with TRBJ1-1; 9 nucleotides agree with TRBD1. In DNA form, the CDR3 reads TGTGCCAGTATCCACCCTGGGGACAGGGTGGAAGCTTTCTTT. Translating gives CASIHPGDRVEAFF.